The T cell receptor (beta chain) described here comes from a study of glioma-infiltrating T cells after dendritic cell vaccination. None of the glioblastoma patients had an isocitrate dehydrogenase mutation. V was trimmed by 2 bases and J by 4 bases, leaving 18 bases between them. Germline CDR1 GTSNPN, CDR2 SVGIG (reference sequence). The CDR3 covers 16 residues. The protocol was immunoSEQ multiplex PCR, while the TCRdb copy is restricted to in-frame clones and leaves out a portion. The profile shows tens of thousands of clones, approximately 85% of them singletons. The chain employs TRBV30 and TRBJ2-1; TRBD2 might be the D (6 bases). The receptor comes from a human donor with glioblastoma. The material sequenced was blood, taken before dendritic cell vaccination. The CDR3 region has the DNA TGTGCCTGGAGTTCTCCGGGGAGGAGAATATACAATGAGCAGTTCTTC. It encodes CAWSSPGRRIYNEQFF.